The T cell receptor beta chain under discussion was sequenced for a study of control samples from healthy donors and cancer patients (dated by TCRdb to the early 2020s). The library was built by means of the immunoSEQ multiplex PCR assay. The table comes from immuneACCESS by way of TCRdb, which keeps in-frame sequences with V and J called. Part of the clones is missing from these tables; in studies checked, under half for an unresolved V gene and the rest for unknown reasons. The sample table lists 120,000 to 150,000 clones, about 85% of them with a count of one. Of the sample, approximately 8.6% is held by the ten largest clones. Trimming at the junction amounts to 3 bases on V and 3 bases on J, and the germline ends lie 8 bases apart. From cysteine to phenylalanine, the CDR3 is 13 amino acids long. The DNA shown is the 39-base CDR3, in frame from base 1. CDR1 and CDR2 were assigned from the germline V gene (reference sequence) as DFQATT and SNEGSKA.

A remark on this clone: Its antigen is unknown. No clone much larger than this one lies a single base away; base qualities are absent.

Input material: blood. The V and J segments used are TRBV20-1 and TRBJ2-2, with the D gene too uncertain to name. The receptor was derived from a woman in her 30s in good health. Here the CDR3 is given as CSASGPHTGELFF. The nucleotide sequence reads TGCAGTGCTAGTGGCCCGCACACCGGGGAGCTGTTTTTT.